This record concerns one T cell receptor (beta chain) sequence. Its antigen remains undetermined. Per-base qualities were not stored, and no clone one base away is much larger. The entry originates in a study of blood T cell repertoires in COVID-19 (TCRdb year 2020). At the level of the whole study: Collaborator samples came from the United States, Italy and Spain and covered acute and convalescent phases of COVID-19. Where available, HLA class I and class II types were obtained from metadata supplied by the sample provider rather than from assay-based typing. The sample metadata nearly always contained a de-identified subject ID, COVID-19 status, age in years and sex. The dataset comprised deeply sampled blood TCRbeta repertoires from subjects exposed to, actively infected with, or recovered from COVID-19. The material from the prospective study consisted of cDNA or gDNA derived from T cells, B-cell-depleted T cells, or PBMCs. The repertoires were released in a freely available public database intended as a resource for research on the immune response to SARS-CoV-2. The samples were drawn from the first 160 participants of the ongoing ImmuneRACE study and from 950 to 1,500 subjects provided by 6 global collaborators. The investigation overall reported the following: The amount of clinical and demographic metadata varied by source and participant and was provided uncurated.

TCRbeta CDR3 regions were amplified from genomic DNA by means of the immunoSEQ Assay, a bias-controlled multiplex PCR. As for the authors' bioinformatics: Nucleated cell counts per sample were estimated from amplification of reference gene primers within the assay. Sequence reads were collapsed and filtered to measure the absolute abundance of every unique TCRbeta CDR3 rearrangement. For each sample, productive Simpson clonality was calculated as the square root of Simpson's diversity index across productive rearrangements. TCRdb took over this immuneACCESS table, retaining in-frame rearrangements with V and J assigned. Such tables are incomplete; in checked studies, under half of the missing clones stem from an unresolved V gene, and the remainder is unexplained. Clone size and V and J calls were adopted from that table, with D and trimming inferred from the DNA. Here the sample has around 450,000 clones; more than 85% occur a single time. The leading ten clones occupy 4.3% of the sample.

Collaborating institutions collected whole blood in K2EDTA tubes following their own protocols. For TCRbeta analysis, collaborator samples were shipped as frozen whole blood, as isolated PBMCs, or as DNA extracted from either sample type. Including the terminal cysteine and phenylalanine, the CDR3 comprises 13 residues. CDR3 DNA is the only sequence kept; it has 39 bases, read in frame from the first base. Between the V and J ends, shortened by 3 bases and 1 base respectively, the junction contains 6 bases. From a lookup of the germline V gene (reference sequence), CDR1 and CDR2 are PRHDT and FYEKMQ.

The V and J genes are TRBV13 and TRBJ1-1, with the D gene not clear enough to name. The sample was peripheral blood. The sequence was collected from a woman aged 25 to 39 with acute or convalescent COVID-19. The DNA sequence is as follows: TGTGCCAGCAGCTTTAGGAGGAACACTGAAGCTTTCTTT. Translated, this gives CASSFRRNTEAFF.